This TCR beta chain is drawn from a study of PD-L1 blockade in urothelial cancer. Time point denoted: pretreatment peripheral blood. Repertoires were generated with immunoSEQ multiplex PCR, while TCRdb's copy carries only in-frame clones and drops some. Found here are under 20,000 clones, around 91% of them singletons; the top ten hold 9.5% to 15%. The length of the CDR3 is 16 residues. Germline-derived CDR1 and CDR2 are SNHLY and FYNNEI. V was cut by 8 bases and J by 7 bases, with 26 bases left in between. The sample in question was PBMCs, obtained around atezolizumab (anti-PD-L1) treatment. This chain joins TRBV2 and TRBJ2-5; D might be TRBD2 (6 bases). The receptor was derived from an older man with urothelial cancer. The CDR3 protein is CASEGPPATPGGTQYF. CDR3 nucleotide sequence: TGTGCCAGCGAAGGTCCCCCAGCGACCCCCGGGGGGACCCAGTACTTC.